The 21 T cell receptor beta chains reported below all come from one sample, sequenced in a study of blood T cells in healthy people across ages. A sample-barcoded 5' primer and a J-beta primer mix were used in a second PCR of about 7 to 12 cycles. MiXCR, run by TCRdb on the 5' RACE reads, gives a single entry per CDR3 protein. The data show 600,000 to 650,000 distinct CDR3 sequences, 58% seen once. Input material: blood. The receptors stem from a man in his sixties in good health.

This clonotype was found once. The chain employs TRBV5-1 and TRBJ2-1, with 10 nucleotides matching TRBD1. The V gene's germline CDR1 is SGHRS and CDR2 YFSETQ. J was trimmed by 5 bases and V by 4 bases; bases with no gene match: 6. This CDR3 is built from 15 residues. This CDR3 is CASSAGQGGHNEQFF. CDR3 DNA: TGCGCCAGCAGCGCCGGACAGGGGGGTCACAATGAGCAGTTCTTC.

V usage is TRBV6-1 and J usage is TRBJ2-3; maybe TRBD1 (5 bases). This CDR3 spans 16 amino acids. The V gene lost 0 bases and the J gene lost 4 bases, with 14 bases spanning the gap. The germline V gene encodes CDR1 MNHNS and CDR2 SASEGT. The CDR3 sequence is CASSEALLPGSDTQYF. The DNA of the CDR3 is TGTGCCAGCAGTGAAGCGCTTCTTCCAGGGTCAGATACGCAGTATTTT.

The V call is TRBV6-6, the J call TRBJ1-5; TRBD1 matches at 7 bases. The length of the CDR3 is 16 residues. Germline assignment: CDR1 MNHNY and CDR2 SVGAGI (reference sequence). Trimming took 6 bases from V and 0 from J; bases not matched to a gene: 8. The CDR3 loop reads CASSSRRGDSNQPQHF. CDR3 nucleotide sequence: TGTGCCAGCAGCAGCCGCAGGGGGGATAGCAATCAGCCCCAGCATTTT.

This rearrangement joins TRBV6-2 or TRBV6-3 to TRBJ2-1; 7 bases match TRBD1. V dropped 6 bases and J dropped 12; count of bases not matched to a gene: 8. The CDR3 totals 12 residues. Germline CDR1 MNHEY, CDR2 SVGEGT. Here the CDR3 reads CASSPVGTAQFF. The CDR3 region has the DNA TGTGCCAGCAGCCCCGTAGGGACAGCGCAGTTCTTC.

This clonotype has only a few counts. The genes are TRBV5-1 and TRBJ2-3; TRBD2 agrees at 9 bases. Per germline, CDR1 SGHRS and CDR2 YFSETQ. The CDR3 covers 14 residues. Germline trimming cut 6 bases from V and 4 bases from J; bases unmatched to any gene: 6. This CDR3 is CASNPGLASDTQYF. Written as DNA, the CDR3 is TGCGCCAGCAACCCGGGACTAGCCTCAGATACGCAGTATTTT.

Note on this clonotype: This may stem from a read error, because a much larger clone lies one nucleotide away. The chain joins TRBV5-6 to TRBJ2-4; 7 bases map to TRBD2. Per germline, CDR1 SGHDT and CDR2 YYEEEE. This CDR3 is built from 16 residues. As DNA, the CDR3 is TGTGCCAGCAGGTTGAAGCGGGGCCTAGCCAAAAGCATTCAGTACTTC. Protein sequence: CASRLKRGLAKSIQYF. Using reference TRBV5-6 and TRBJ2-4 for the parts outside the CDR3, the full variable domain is DAGVTQSPTHLIKTRGQQVTLRCSPKSGHDTVSWYQQALGQGPQFIFQYYEEEERQRGNFPDRFSGHQFPNYSSELNVNALLLGDSALYLCASRLKRGLAKSIQYFGAGTRLSVL.

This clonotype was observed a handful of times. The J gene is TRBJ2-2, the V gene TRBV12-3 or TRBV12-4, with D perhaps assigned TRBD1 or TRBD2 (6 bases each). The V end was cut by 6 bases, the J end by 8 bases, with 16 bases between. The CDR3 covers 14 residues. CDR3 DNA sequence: TGTGCCAGCAGATACGGGGGCGCAACTGGGGAGCTGTTTTTT. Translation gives CASRYGGATGELFF.

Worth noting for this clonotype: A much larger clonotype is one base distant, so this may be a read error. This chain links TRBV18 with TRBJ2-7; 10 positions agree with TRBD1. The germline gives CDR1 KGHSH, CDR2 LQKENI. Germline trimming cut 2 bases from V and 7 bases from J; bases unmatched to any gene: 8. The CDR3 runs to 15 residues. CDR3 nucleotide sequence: TGTGCCAGCTCACCAGGACAGGGGGGCTACAATGAGCAGTACTTC. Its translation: CASSPGQGGYNEQYF.

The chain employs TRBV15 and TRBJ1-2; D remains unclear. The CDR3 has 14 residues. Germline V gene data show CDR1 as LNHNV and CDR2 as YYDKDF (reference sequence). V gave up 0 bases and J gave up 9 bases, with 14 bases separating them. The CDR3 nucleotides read TGTGCCACCAGCAGAGAGTTGGGAACATCAAGCTACACCTTC. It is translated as CATSRELGTSSYTF.

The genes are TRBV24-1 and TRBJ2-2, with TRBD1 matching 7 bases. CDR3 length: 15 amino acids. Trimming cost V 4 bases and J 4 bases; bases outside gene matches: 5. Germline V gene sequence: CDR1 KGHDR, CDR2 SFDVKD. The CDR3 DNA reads TGTGCCACCAGTGACACAGGGGCGGGCACCGGGGAGCTGTTTTTT. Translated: CATSDTGAGTGELFF.

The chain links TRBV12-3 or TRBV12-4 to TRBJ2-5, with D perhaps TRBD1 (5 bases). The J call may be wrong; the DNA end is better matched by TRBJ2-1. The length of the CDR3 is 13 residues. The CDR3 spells CASRPTAQETQFF. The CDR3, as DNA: TGTGCCAGCAGACCGACAGCTCAAGAGACCCAGTTCTTC.

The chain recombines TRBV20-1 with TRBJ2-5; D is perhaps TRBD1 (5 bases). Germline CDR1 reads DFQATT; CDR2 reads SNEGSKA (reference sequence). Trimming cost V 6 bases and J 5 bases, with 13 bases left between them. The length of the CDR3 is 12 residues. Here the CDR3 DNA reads TGCAGTGCCAAAACAGGCTCCGAGACCCAGTACTTC. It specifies CSAKTGSETQYF.

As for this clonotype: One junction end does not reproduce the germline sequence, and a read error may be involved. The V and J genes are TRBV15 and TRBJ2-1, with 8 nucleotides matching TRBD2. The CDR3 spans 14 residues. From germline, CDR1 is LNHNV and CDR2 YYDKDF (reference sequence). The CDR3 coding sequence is TGTGCCACCGGCAGCCGGACTAGCAGGAATGAGCAGTTCTTC. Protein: CATGSRTSRNEQFF. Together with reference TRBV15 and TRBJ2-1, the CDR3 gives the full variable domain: DAMVIQNPRYQVTQFGKPVTLSCSQTLNHNVMYWYQQKSSQAPKLLFHYYDKDFNNEADTPDNFQSRRPNTSFCFLDIRSPGLGDTAMYLCATGSRTSRNEQFFGPGTRLTVL.

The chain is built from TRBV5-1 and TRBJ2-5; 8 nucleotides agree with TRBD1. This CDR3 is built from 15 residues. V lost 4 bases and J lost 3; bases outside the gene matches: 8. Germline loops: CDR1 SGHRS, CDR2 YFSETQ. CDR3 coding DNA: TGCGCCAGCAGCCTTGGACAGGGTGGGGAAGAGACCCAGTACTTC. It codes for CASSLGQGGEETQYF.

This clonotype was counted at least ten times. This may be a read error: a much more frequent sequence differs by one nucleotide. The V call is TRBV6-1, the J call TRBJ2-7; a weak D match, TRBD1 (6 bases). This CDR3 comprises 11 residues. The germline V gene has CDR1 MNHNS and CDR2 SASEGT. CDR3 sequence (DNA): TGTGCCAGCAGCGAAGGGGGTGAGCAGTACTTC. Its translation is CASSEGGEQYF.

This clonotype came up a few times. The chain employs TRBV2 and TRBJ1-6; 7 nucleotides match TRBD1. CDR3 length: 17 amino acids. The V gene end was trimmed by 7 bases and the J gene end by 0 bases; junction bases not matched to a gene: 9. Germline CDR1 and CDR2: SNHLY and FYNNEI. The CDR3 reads CASTPTGPSSYNSPLHF. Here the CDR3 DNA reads TGTGCCAGCACCCCGACAGGGCCGAGCTCCTATAATTCACCCCTCCACTTT.

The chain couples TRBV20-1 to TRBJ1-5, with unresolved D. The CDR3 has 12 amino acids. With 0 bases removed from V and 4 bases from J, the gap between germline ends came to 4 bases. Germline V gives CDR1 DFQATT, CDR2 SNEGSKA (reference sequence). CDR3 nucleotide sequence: TGCAGTGCTAGAGATCGGAATCAGCCCCAGCATTTT. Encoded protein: CSARDRNQPQHF.

The CDR3 region has the DNA TGCGCCAGCAGCCAAGGCTCGGTTAGGGATTATGGCTACACCTTC. Protein: CASSQGSVRDYGYTF. The J gene is TRBJ1-2, the V gene TRBV4-1; D unclear. V lost 1 base, J lost 5 bases, and 14 bases lay in between. CDR1 is MGHRA, CDR2 YSYEKL, per germline. The CDR3 contains 15 residues.

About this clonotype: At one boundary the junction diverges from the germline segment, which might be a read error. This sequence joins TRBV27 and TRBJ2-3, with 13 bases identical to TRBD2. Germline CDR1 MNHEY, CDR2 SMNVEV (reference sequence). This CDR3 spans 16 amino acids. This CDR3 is CVSVRLAGGSTDTQYF. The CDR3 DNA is TGTGTCAGCGTCCGACTAGCGGGGGGCAGCACAGATACGCAGTATTTT.

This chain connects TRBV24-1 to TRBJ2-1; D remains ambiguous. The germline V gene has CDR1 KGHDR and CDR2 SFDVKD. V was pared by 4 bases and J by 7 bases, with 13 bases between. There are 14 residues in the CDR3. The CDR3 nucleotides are TGTGCCACCAGTGACCCTCGGCGGCCTAATGAGCAGTTCTTC. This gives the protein CATSDPRRPNEQFF.

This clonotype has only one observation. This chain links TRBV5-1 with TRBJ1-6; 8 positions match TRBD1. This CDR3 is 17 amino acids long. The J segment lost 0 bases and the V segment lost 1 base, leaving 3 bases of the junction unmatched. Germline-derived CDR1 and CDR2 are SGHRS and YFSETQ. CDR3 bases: TGCGCCAGCAGCTTGACCACAGGGGGCTCCTATAATTCACCCCTCCACTTT. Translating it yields CASSLTTGGSYNSPLHF.